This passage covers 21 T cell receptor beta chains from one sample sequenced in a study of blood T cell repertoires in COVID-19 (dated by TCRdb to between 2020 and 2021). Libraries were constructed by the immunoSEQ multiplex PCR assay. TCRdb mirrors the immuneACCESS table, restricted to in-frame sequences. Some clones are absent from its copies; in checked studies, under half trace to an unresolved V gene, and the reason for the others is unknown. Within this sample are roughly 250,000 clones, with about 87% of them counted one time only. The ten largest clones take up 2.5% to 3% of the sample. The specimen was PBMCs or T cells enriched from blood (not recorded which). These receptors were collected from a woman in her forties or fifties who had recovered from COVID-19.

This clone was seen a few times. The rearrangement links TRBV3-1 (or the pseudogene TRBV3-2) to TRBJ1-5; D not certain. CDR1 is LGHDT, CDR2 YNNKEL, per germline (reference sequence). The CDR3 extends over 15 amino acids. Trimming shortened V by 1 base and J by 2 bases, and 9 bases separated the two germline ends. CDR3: CASSQADGGNQPQHF. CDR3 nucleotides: TGTGCCAGCAGCCAAGCCGACGGGGGCAATCAGCCCCAGCATTTT.

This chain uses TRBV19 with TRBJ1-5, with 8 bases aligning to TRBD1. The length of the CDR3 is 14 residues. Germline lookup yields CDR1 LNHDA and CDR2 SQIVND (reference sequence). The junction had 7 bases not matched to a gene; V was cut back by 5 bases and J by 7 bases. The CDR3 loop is CASSPQDRVQPQHF. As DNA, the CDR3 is TGTGCCAGTAGTCCGCAGGACAGGGTGCAGCCCCAGCATTTT.

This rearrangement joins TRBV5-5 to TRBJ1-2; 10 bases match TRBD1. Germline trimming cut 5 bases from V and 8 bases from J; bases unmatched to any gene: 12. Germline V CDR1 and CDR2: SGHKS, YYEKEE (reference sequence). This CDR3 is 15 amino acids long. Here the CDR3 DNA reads TGTGCCAGCAGGTCCGAGGGGACAGGGGTCTCGGGCTACACCTTC. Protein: CASRSEGTGVSGYTF.

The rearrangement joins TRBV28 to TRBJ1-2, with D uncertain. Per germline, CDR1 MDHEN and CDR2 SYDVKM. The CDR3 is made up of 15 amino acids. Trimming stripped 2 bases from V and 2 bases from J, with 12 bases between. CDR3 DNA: TGTGCCAGCAGTTTACCGTCGGCGGCCAACTATGGCTACACCTTC. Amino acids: CASSLPSAANYGYTF.

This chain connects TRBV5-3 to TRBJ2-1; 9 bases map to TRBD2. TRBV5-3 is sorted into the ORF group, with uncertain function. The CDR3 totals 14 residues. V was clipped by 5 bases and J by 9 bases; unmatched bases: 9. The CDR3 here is CARRCSGLAFEQFF. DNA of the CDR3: TGTGCCAGAAGGTGTTCGGGACTAGCTTTTGAGCAGTTCTTC.

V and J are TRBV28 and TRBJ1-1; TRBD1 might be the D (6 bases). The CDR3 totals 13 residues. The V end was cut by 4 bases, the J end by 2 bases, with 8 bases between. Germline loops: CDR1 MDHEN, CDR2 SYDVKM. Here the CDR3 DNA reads TGTGCCAGCAGTTGGGGGGGCAACACTGAAGCTTTCTTT. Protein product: CASSWGGNTEAFF.

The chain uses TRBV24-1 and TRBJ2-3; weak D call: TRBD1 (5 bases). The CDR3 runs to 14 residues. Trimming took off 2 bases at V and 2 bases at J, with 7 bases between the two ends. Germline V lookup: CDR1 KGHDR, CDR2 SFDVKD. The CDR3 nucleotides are TGTGCCACCAGTGATTCAGGGATCACAGATACGCAGTATTTT. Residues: CATSDSGITDTQYF.

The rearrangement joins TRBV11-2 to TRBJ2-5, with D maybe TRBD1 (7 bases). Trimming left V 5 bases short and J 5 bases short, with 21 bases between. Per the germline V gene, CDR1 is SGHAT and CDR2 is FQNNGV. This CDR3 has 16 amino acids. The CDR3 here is CASSPGLGPGGETQYF. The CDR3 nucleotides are TGTGCCAGCAGCCCAGGACTTGGCCCAGGGGGGGAGACCCAGTACTTC.

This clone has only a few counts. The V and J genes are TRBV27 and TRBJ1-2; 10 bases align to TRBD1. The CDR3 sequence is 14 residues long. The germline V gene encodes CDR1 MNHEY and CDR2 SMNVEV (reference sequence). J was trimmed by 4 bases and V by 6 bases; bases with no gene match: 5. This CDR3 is CASSAGTGAYGYTF. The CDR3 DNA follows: TGTGCCAGCAGCGCCGGGACAGGGGCCTATGGCTACACCTTC.

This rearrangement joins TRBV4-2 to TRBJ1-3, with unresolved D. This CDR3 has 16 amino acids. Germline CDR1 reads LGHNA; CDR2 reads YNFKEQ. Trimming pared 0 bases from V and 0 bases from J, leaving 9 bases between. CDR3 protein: CASSQDMADSGNTIYF. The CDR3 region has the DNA TGTGCCAGCAGCCAAGATATGGCAGACTCTGGAAACACCATATATTTT.

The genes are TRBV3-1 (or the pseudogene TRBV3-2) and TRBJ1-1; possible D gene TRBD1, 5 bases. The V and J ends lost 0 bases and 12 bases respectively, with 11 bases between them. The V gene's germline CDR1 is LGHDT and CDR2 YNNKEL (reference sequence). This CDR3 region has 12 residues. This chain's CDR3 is CASSQDKRTTFF. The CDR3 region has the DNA TGTGCCAGCAGCCAAGACAAAAGGACAACTTTCTTT.

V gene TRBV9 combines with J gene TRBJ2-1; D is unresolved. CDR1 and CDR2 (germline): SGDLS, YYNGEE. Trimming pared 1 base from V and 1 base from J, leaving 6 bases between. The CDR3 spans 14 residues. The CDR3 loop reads CASSVTQSYNEQFF. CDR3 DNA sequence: TGTGCCAGCAGCGTAACACAGTCCTACAATGAGCAGTTCTTC.

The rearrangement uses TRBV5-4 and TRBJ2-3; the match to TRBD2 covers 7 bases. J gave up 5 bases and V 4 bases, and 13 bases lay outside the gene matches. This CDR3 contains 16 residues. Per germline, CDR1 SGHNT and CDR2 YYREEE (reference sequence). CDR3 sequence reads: CASSPSSGTKGDTQYF. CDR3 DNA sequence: TGTGCCAGCAGCCCTTCTAGCGGCACAAAAGGAGATACGCAGTATTTT.

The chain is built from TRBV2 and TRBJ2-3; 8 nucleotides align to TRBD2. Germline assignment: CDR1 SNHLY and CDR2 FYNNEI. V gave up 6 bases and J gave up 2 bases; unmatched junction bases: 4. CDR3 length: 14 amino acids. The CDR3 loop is CASRAGGPTDTQYF. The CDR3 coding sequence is TGTGCCAGCAGGGCGGGAGGTCCCACAGATACGCAGTATTTT.

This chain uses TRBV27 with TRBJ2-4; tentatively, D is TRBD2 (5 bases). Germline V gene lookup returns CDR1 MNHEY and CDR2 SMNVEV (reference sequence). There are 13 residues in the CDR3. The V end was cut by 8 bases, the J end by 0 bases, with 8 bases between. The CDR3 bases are TGTGCCAGCCGGACTCTAGCCAAAAACATTCAGTACTTC. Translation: CASRTLAKNIQYF.

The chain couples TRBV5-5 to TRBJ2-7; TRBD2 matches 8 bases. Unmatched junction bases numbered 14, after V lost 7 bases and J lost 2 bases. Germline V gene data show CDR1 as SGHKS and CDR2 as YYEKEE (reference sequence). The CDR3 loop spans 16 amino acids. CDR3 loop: CASWQGRRLATYEQYF. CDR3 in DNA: TGTGCCAGCTGGCAGGGTAGGAGACTAGCGACCTACGAGCAGTACTTC.

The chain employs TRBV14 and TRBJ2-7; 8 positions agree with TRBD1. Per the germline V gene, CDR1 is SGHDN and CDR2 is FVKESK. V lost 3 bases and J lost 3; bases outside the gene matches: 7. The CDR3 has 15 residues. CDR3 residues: CASSQRQQGDYEQYF. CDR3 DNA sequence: TGTGCCAGCAGCCAGCGGCAACAGGGGGACTACGAGCAGTACTTC.

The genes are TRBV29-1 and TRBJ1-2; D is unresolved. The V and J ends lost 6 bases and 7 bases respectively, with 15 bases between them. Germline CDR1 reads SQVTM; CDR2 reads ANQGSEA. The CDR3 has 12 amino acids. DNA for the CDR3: TGCAGCGTACCTAAGACTGGTTCTGGCTACACCTTC. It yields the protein CSVPKTGSGYTF.

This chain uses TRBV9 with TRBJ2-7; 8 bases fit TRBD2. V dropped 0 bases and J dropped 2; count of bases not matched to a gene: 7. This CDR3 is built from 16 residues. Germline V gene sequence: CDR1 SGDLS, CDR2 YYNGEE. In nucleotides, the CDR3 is TGTGCCAGCAGCGTAGCAAGCGGGAGTGGCACCTACGAGCAGTACTTC. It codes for CASSVASGSGTYEQYF.

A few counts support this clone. The CDR3 DNA reads TGTGCCAGCAGCCGAACGGGAGCGTGGGGGGGAGCCTACGAGCAGTACTTC. Its translation is CASSRTGAWGGAYEQYF. The rearrangement joins TRBV11-2 to TRBJ2-7, with 7 positions matching TRBD2. The V gene's germline CDR1 is SGHAT and CDR2 FQNNGV. Trimming removed 5 bases from V and 2 bases from J; junction bases left unmatched: 15. This CDR3 has 17 amino acids.

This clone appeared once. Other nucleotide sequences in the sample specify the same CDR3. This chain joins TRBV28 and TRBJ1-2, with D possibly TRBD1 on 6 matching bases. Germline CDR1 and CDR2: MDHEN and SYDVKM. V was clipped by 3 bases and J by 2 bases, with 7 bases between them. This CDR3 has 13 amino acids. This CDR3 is CASSLDSNYGYTF. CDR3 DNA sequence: TGTGCCAGCAGTTTGGACAGCAACTATGGCTACACCTTC.